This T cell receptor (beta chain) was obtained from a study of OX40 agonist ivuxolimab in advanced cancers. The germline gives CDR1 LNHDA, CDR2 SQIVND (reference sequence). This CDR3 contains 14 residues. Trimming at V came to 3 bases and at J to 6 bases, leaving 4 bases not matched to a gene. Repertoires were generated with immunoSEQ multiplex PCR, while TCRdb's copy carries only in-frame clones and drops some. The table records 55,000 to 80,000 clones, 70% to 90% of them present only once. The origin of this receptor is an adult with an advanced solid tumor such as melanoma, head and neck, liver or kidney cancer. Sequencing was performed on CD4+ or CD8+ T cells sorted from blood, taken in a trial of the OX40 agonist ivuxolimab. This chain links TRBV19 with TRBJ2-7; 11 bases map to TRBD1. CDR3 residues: CASSISGTGGEQYF. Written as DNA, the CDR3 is TGTGCCAGTAGTATCTCCGGGACAGGGGGCGAGCAGTACTTC. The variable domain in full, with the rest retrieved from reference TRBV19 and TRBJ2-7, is DGGITQSPKYLFRKEGQNVTLSCEQNLNHDAMYWYRQDPGQGLRLIYYSQIVNDFQKGDIAEGYSVSREKKESFPLTVTSAQKNPTAFYLCASSISGTGGEQYFGPGTRLTVT.